Following are 30 T cell receptor beta chains from one sample sequenced in a study of T cell repertoires in cytomegalovirus infection. For these TCRs, the target antigens are not known. A single record per CDR3 protein comes from TCRdb applying MiXCR to the reads. The sample lists 650,000 to 900,000 distinct CDR3 sequences, approximately 32% occurring once. Sample: cultured CD8+ T cells from PBMCs, taken from culture after CMV antigen stimulation. The receptors here all came from a human donor in good health (CMV status not recorded). Some clones in this sample may be carry-over from other donors' samples.

CDR3 bases: TGTGCCAGCAGCTTAGATCATTGGGGACAGCCAAGTCCAGATACGCAGTATTTT. The encoded protein is CASSLDHWGQPSPDTQYF. The genes are TRBV11-2 and TRBJ2-3, with 7 bases identical to TRBD1. The trim removed 0 bases at V and 4 bases at J, leaving 13 bases unmatched. The CDR3 spans 18 residues. Per the germline V gene, CDR1 is SGHAT and CDR2 is FQNNGV.

This chain connects TRBV5-6 to TRBJ1-3, with D tentatively TRBD1 (5 bases). Germline loops: CDR1 SGHDT, CDR2 YYEEEE. The CDR3 sequence is 16 residues long. Trimming removed 4 bases from V and 0 bases from J, with 14 bases in between. CDR3 coding DNA: TGTGCCAGCAGCATCAGGGACGGGGACTCTGGAAACACCATATATTTT. Protein sequence: CASSIRDGDSGNTIYF.

Regarding this clonotype: A much larger clonotype is one base distant, so this may be a read error. The chain couples TRBV6-1 to TRBJ1-6; D not certain. Germline CDR1 reads MNHNS; CDR2 reads SASEGT. This CDR3 has 18 residues. V dropped 2 bases and J dropped 0 bases, with 14 bases sitting between them. The CDR3 protein is CASSETNGRSSYNSPLHF. In DNA, the CDR3 is TGTGCCAGCAGTGAAACGAATGGCAGGAGCTCCTATAATTCACCCCTCCACTTT.

This clonotype was seen a few times. The chain recombines TRBV7-9 with TRBJ1-6; no firm D call. CDR1 SEHNR and CDR2 FQNEAQ come from the germline V gene (reference sequence). Between the trimmed V and J ends, which lost 0 bases and 2 bases, there was a span of 8 bases. This CDR3 region has 16 residues. The chain's CDR3 is CASSLAGSAYNSPLHF. As DNA, the CDR3 is TGTGCCAGCAGCTTAGCAGGGAGTGCCTATAATTCACCCCTCCACTTT. The complete variable domain, with remaining parts taken from reference TRBV7-9 and TRBJ1-6, reads DTGVSQNPRHKITKRGQNVTFRCDPISEHNRLYWYRQTLGQGPEFLTYFQNEAQLEKSRLLSDRFSAERPKGSFSTLEIQRTEQGDSAMYLCASSLAGSAYNSPLHFGNGTRLTVT.

This chain connects TRBV6-5 to TRBJ1-1; D uncertain. Trimming left V 6 bases short and J 7 bases short, with 18 bases between. The length of the CDR3 is 14 residues. CDR1 is MNHEY, CDR2 SVGAGI, per germline. The CDR3 DNA reads TGTGCCAGCAGCCACGGGCAGGATCGTGATGAAGCTTTCTTT. As protein: CASSHGQDRDEAFF.

This clonotype was detected a few times. The chain links TRBV7-2 to TRBJ2-5, with D tentatively TRBD2 (5 bases). CDR1 SGHTA and CDR2 FQGNSA come from the germline V gene. Trimming left V 6 bases short and J 1 base short, with 15 bases between. This CDR3 is 15 amino acids long. The CDR3 loop is CASSYSGNFQETQYF. The CDR3 nucleotides are TGTGCCAGCAGTTACTCCGGGAACTTCCAAGAGACCCAGTACTTC.

This clonotype has more than one count but fewer than ten. The chain recombines TRBV20-1 with TRBJ2-1; D possibly matches TRBD1 or TRBD2 (5 bases each). CDR3 length: 17 amino acids. V shed 3 bases and J shed 0 bases, with 18 bases lying between them. Per germline, CDR1 DFQATT and CDR2 SNEGSKA (reference sequence). The CDR3 is CSARGIGTPSSYNEQFF. The CDR3 nucleotides are TGCAGTGCTAGGGGAATTGGGACCCCGAGCTCCTACAATGAGCAGTTCTTC.

Only a few counts were recorded for this clonotype. V usage is TRBV11-2 and J usage is TRBJ2-1, with TRBD1 matching 9 bases. This CDR3 has 16 amino acids. The J segment lost 5 bases and the V segment lost 2 bases, leaving 7 bases of the junction unmatched. Per germline, CDR1 SGHAT and CDR2 FQNNGV. CDR3 nucleotides: TGTGCCAGCAGCTTATGGAGGCGGGACAGGGACAATGAGCAGTTCTTC. Residues: CASSLWRRDRDNEQFF.

The chain couples TRBV12-3 or TRBV12-4 to TRBJ2-7; D gene uncertain. Between the trimmed V and J ends, which lost 3 bases and 0 bases, there was a span of 9 bases. This CDR3 spans 14 amino acids. Written as DNA, the CDR3 is TGTGCCAGCAGTTTGAAGGGAAGCTCCTACGAGCAGTACGTC. Protein product: CASSLKGSSYEQYV.

The rearrangement joins TRBV7-8 to TRBJ2-3; 9 bases line up with TRBD2. Unmatched junction bases numbered 5, after V lost 5 bases and J lost 2 bases. This CDR3 contains 15 residues. Germline V CDR1 and CDR2: SGHVS, FQNEAQ. The CDR3 bases are TGTGCCAGCAGCAAGCGGGGGGCCCTCACAGATACGCAGTATTTT. It translates to CASSKRGALTDTQYF.

This clonotype was picked up many times. CDR3 nucleotides: TGTGCCAGCAGTTTATCCCCTCCGGGACACTCTCCGAACACCGGGGAGCTGTTTTTT. Amino acid sequence: CASSLSPPGHSPNTGELFF. This chain links TRBV27 with TRBJ2-2; possibly TRBD1 for D (6 bases). The CDR3 consists of 19 residues. Trimming took 0 bases from V and 0 from J, leaving 17 bases between them. Germline-derived CDR1 and CDR2 are MNHEY and SMNVEV (reference sequence).

The V call is TRBV2, the J call TRBJ2-3; D ambiguous. Per the germline V gene, CDR1 is SNHLY and CDR2 is FYNNEI. This CDR3 comprises 12 residues. Trimming shortened V by 7 bases and J by 6 bases, and 11 bases separated the two germline ends. CDR3 amino acids: CASTGFADTQYF. The CDR3 nucleotides are TGTGCCAGCACCGGGTTCGCGGATACGCAGTATTTT.

In this sample, this clonotype turned up a few times. J is TRBJ2-1 and V is TRBV6-2 or TRBV6-3, with a tentative D call TRBD1 (6 bases). Between the trimmed V and J ends, which lost 0 bases and 4 bases, there was a span of 13 bases. CDR3 length equals 16 residues. Germline loops: CDR1 MNHEY, CDR2 SVGEGT. Here the CDR3 DNA reads TGTGCCAGCAGTTACTCTCGGGACATAGGTTACAATGAGCAGTTCTTC. Protein sequence: CASSYSRDIGYNEQFF.

This clonotype has more than one count but fewer than ten. This chain joins TRBV19 and TRBJ2-7; D may be TRBD1 (6 bases). The CDR3 covers 13 residues. CDR1 LNHDA and CDR2 SQIVND come from the germline V gene (reference sequence). Trimming shortened V by 3 bases and J by 3 bases, and 9 bases separated the two germline ends. The CDR3: CASSMGRGYEQYV. The DNA for the CDR3 is TGTGCCAGTAGTATGGGCAGGGGCTACGAGCAGTACGTC.

This clonotype showed up just a few times. This sequence joins TRBV7-6 and TRBJ2-5, with 15 bases aligning to TRBD2. The CDR3 length is 18 residues. Germline assignment: CDR1 SGHVS and CDR2 FNYEAQ. V lost 2 bases and J lost 5; bases outside the gene matches: 9. The CDR3 protein is CASSLLGLAGGPRETQYF. CDR3 bases: TGTGCCAGCAGCTTACTCGGACTAGCGGGGGGGCCTCGGGAGACCCAGTACTTC. Filled out from reference TRBV7-6 and TRBJ2-5, the complete variable domain reads GAGVSQSPRYKVTKRGQDVALRCDPISGHVSLYWYRQALGQGPEFLTYFNYEAQQDKSGLPNDRFSAERPEGSISTLTIQRTEQRDSAMYRCASSLLGLAGGPRETQYFGPGTRLLVL.

This clonotype was found a few times. V and J are TRBV7-4 and TRBJ2-6; the D is unclear. V was shortened by 6 bases and J by 0 bases, with 21 bases between the two germline ends. CDR1 SGHVT and CDR2 SQSDAQ come from the germline V gene. CDR3 size: 19 residues. The CDR3: CASRPLNAGPFSGANVLTF. Here the CDR3 DNA reads TGTGCCAGCAGACCTCTAAACGCCGGGCCATTCTCTGGGGCCAACGTCCTGACTTTC.

The table lists this clonotype with a few counts. The chain recombines TRBV6-1 with TRBJ2-1, with TRBD2 identical over 9 bases. V was clipped by 5 bases and J by 6 bases; unmatched bases: 8. The CDR3 covers 15 residues. CDR1 MNHNS and CDR2 SASEGT come from the germline V gene. CDR3 residues: CASSSIAGVFNEQFF. In DNA form, the CDR3 reads TGTGCCAGCAGTTCCATAGCGGGGGTGTTCAATGAGCAGTTCTTC.

The chain uses TRBV7-9 and TRBJ2-1; 8 bases line up with TRBD2. CDR1 and CDR2 (germline): SEHNR, FQNEAQ (reference sequence). The CDR3 is made up of 16 amino acids. V lost 5 bases, J lost 3 bases, and 9 bases stayed unmatched. CDR3 in DNA: TGTGCCAGCAGCCCGCGGGGGCGGGGGGACTACAATGAGCAGTTCTTC. This codes for CASSPRGRGDYNEQFF.

There are many counts of this clonotype. The chain is built from TRBV6-5 and TRBJ2-2; D call uncertain. Germline V gene lookup returns CDR1 MNHEY and CDR2 SVGAGI. Trimming removed 0 bases at V and 1 base at J, with 6 bases between. This CDR3 region has 15 residues. CDR3 in DNA: TGTGCCAGCAGTTACTCGGTCGGGAACACCGGGGAGCTGTTTTTT. This codes for CASSYSVGNTGELFF.

The chain recombines TRBV12-3 or TRBV12-4 with TRBJ2-3; 10 bases fit TRBD2. The CDR3 covers 16 residues. Germline trimming cut 5 bases from V and 3 bases from J; bases unmatched to any gene: 8. The CDR3 protein is CASSRITSGVTDTQYF. The CDR3 DNA follows: TGTGCCAGCAGTCGGATCACTAGCGGGGTAACAGATACGCAGTATTTT.

The rearrangement links TRBV4-3 to TRBJ2-6; possibly TRBD1 for D (5 bases). Germline CDR1 and CDR2: LGHNA and YSLEER. The CDR3 is made up of 15 amino acids. Trimming left V 5 bases short and J 0 bases short, with 8 bases between. DNA for the CDR3: TGCGCCAGCAGCAACAGGTACTCTGGGGCCAACGTCCTGACTTTC. It codes for CASSNRYSGANVLTF.

This clonotype was found a few times. The CDR3 bases are TGTGCCAGCAGCGGTCGGACAACCCAAGAGACCCAGTACTTC. Its translation: CASSGRTTQETQYF. V and J are TRBV7-6 and TRBJ2-5, with D possibly matching TRBD1 (5 bases). The germline V and J ends were trimmed by 5 bases and 1 base, with 11 bases remaining between them. Germline CDR1 reads SGHVS; CDR2 reads FNYEAQ. CDR3 length: 14 residues. The full variable domain, in which reference TRBV7-6 and TRBJ2-5 provide the parts outside the CDR3, is GAGVSQSPRYKVTKRGQDVALRCDPISGHVSLYWYRQALGQGPEFLTYFNYEAQQDKSGLPNDRFSAERPEGSISTLTIQRTEQRDSAMYRCASSGRTTQETQYFGPGTRLLVL.

The genes are TRBV19 and TRBJ1-1; D gene ambiguous. Trimming took off 7 bases at V and 4 bases at J, with 16 bases between the two ends. The CDR3 consists of 14 residues. Germline CDR1 is LNHDA and CDR2 is SQIVND (reference sequence). CDR3 amino acids: CASIRSWQFTEAFF. CDR3 bases: TGTGCCAGTATTAGGTCGTGGCAGTTCACTGAAGCTTTCTTT.

J is TRBJ1-6 and V is TRBV7-3; D may be TRBD1 (5 bases). The CDR3 is 14 amino acids. The germline CDR1 and CDR2 sequences are SGHTA and FQGTGA. Trimming cost V 5 bases and J 7 bases, with 12 bases left between them. CDR3 sequence: CASSVDRTNSPLHF. In nucleotides, the CDR3 is TGTGCCAGCAGCGTCGACAGAACCAATTCACCCCTCCACTTT.

The chain combines TRBV6-6 with TRBJ2-5; 7 nucleotides align to TRBD1. V shed 1 base, J shed 5 bases, and the junction held 13 bases outside the gene matches. Germline V gene data show CDR1 as MNHNY and CDR2 as SVGAGI (reference sequence). The CDR3 runs 17 residues. CDR3 sequence: CASSYFPGQRTHETQYF. The CDR3 DNA is TGTGCCAGCAGTTACTTCCCGGGACAGAGAACCCATGAGACCCAGTACTTC.

This clonotype was seen a handful of times. The chain uses TRBV6-1 and TRBJ1-5, with D hard to call. Trimming removed 3 bases from V and 0 bases from J, with 12 bases in between. CDR1 is MNHNS and CDR2 is SASEGT in the germline V gene. The CDR3 is 16 residues long. Here the CDR3 reads CASSDWGLDSNQPQHF. CDR3 sequence (DNA): TGTGCCAGCAGTGATTGGGGATTGGATAGCAATCAGCCCCAGCATTTT.

The sample holds a few counts of this clonotype. The gene calls are TRBV6-5 and TRBJ1-2, with 11 positions matching TRBD1. Germline assignment: CDR1 MNHEY and CDR2 SVGAGI. Trimming at V came to 6 bases and at J to 5 bases, leaving 11 bases not matched to a gene. This CDR3 comprises 16 residues. CDR3 loop: CASSRTGGEESYGYTF. DNA of the CDR3: TGTGCCAGCAGCCGGACAGGGGGCGAGGAGAGTTATGGCTACACCTTC.

In this sample, this clonotype turned up many times. The gene calls are TRBV6-1 and TRBJ1-1; 9 bases align to TRBD1. Germline V gene sequence: CDR1 MNHNS, CDR2 SASEGT. This CDR3 contains 17 residues. V gave up 5 bases and J gave up 1 base; unmatched junction bases: 11. CDR3 in amino acids: CASSNQGQGGANTEAFF. CDR3 DNA: TGTGCCAGCAGTAACCAGGGACAGGGTGGAGCGAACACTGAAGCTTTCTTT.

Notes on this clonotype: One end of the junction varies from germline; a read error may be responsible. The chain joins TRBV7-9 to TRBJ1-6; no reliable D call. The germline V gene encodes CDR1 SEHNR and CDR2 FQNEAQ (reference sequence). The CDR3 is 14 amino acids. CDR3 DNA: TGTGCCAGCAGCCCCTCGCAGGCGAATTCGCCCCTCCACTTT. It specifies CASSPSQANSPLHF.

The rearrangement joins TRBV7-6 to TRBJ2-5, with a weak D call TRBD1 (5 bases). Trimming took 4 bases from V and 13 from J, leaving 28 bases between them. This CDR3 has 16 amino acids. CDR1 is SGHVS and CDR2 is FNYEAQ in the germline V gene. As DNA, the CDR3 is TGTGCCAGCAGCTCCACCCGTCGGACAACACGACTTGGGCCGTACTTC. Translating it yields CASSSTRRTTRLGPYF.